Shown below are 3 T cell receptor beta chains from a single sample sequenced in a study of blood T cell repertoires in COVID-19. Profiling relied on immunoSEQ multiplex PCR, and the TCRdb table lists in-frame clones only, not all of them. The table includes fewer than 350,000 clones, 86% detected once. The sequenced sample consisted of peripheral blood. These receptors all come from a man aged 35 to 55 with active or convalescent COVID-19.

The rearrangement links TRBV27 to TRBJ2-1; no clear D gene. Germline CDR1 MNHEY, CDR2 SMNVEV (reference sequence). The CDR3 extends over 11 amino acids. V was cut by 11 bases and J by 0 bases, with 5 bases left in between. CDR3 residues: CARSSYNEQFF. CDR3 in DNA: TGTGCCCGGAGCTCCTACAATGAGCAGTTCTTC.

This rearrangement joins TRBV3-1 (or the pseudogene TRBV3-2) to TRBJ2-1, with D hard to call. The germline gives CDR1 LGHDT, CDR2 YNNKEL (reference sequence). Trimming removed 5 bases at V and 10 bases at J, with 15 bases between. This CDR3 spans 13 amino acids. DNA for the CDR3: TGTGCCAGCAGCTACTCCCAGGTAAGGGAGCAGTTCTTC. Amino acids: CASSYSQVREQFF.

This rearrangement joins TRBV28 to TRBJ2-4, with 8 bases identical to TRBD2. Trimming took 3 bases from V and 8 from J; bases not matched to a gene: 12. Germline V gives CDR1 MDHEN, CDR2 SYDVKM. This CDR3 spans 16 amino acids. In nucleotides, the CDR3 is TGTGCCAGCAGTTTTGCGGGAGGAGGTGGGTTAGACATTCAGTACTTC. It codes for CASSFAGGGGLDIQYF.